The entry below gives a single T cell receptor beta chain sequence along with its context. These data originate in a study of blood T cell repertoires in COVID-19. Study summary: The United States, Italy and Spain provided the acute and convalescent COVID-19 samples.

The CDR3 spans 11 residues. In the authors' workflow: Quantification of nucleated cells was approximated via reference gene primer amplification. The repertoire was sequenced with immunoSEQ multiplex PCR; TCRdb's copy has only in-frame clones and lacks some. The V and J calls and clone size were taken over from that table, and D and trimming were inferred from the DNA. The top ten clones hold approximately 2.5% of a sample with 140,000 or so clones, around 89% of them seen once. The J gene is TRBJ1-1, the V gene TRBV21-1. TRBV21-1 is noted as a pseudogene. The origin of this receptor is a human donor with COVID-19, enrolled during active disease. The donor label of this sample is uncertain. The sequenced sample was peripheral blood. The CDR3 spells CASTSHTEAFF. CDR3 sequence (DNA): TGTGCCAGCACCTCTCACACTGAAGCTTTCTTT.